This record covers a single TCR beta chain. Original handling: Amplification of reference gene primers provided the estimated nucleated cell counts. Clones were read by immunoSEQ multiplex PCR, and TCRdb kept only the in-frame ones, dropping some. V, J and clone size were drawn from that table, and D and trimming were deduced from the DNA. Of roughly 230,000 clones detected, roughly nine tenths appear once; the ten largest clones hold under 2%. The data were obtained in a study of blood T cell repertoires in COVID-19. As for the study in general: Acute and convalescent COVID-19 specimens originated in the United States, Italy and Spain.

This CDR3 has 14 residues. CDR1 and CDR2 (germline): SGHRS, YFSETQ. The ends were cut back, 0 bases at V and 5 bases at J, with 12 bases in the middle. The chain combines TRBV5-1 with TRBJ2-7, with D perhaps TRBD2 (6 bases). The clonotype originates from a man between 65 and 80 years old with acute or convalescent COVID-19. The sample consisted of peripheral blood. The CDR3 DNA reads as TGCGCCAGCAGCTTGGGGCAGGGAGGCGACGAGCAGTACTTC. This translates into CASSLGQGGDEQYF.